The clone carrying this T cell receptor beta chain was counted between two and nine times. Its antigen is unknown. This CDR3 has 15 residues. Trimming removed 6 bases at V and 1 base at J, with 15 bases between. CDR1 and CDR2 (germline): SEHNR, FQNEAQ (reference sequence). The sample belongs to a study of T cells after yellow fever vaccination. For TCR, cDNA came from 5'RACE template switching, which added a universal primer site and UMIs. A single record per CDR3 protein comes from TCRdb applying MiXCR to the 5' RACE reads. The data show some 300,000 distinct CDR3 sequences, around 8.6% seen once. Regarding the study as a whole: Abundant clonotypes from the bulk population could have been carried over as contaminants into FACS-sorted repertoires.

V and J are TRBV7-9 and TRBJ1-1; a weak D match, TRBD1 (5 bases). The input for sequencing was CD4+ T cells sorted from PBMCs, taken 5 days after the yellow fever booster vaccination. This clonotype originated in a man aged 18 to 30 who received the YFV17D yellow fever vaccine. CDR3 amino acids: CASRTRESTNTEAFF. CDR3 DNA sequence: TGTGCCAGCAGAACCAGGGAGAGCACGAACACTGAAGCTTTCTTT.